The 32 T cell receptor beta chains below were found in one sample sequenced in a study of OX40 agonist ivuxolimab in advanced cancers. TCRdb's copy holds only in-frame clones and misses some; the assay was immunoSEQ multiplex PCR. The profile shows about 31,000 clones, roughly 76% of them singletons. Sequenced material: CD4+ or CD8+ T cells sorted from blood, taken in a trial of the OX40 agonist ivuxolimab. These receptors were collected from an adult with an advanced solid tumor such as melanoma, head and neck, liver or kidney cancer.

This clone has only one observation. The chain couples TRBV11-2 to TRBJ2-7; TRBD1 aligns across 7 bases. CDR3 length: 15 amino acids. V lost 2 bases, J lost 0 bases, and 4 bases stayed unmatched. The germline CDR1 and CDR2 sequences are SGHAT and FQNNGV. The CDR3 region is CASSLRQGPSYEQYF. The CDR3 DNA is TGTGCCAGCAGCTTAAGACAGGGACCCTCCTACGAGCAGTACTTC.

This clone is large. The chain uses TRBV6-5 and TRBJ1-5; tentative D call: TRBD1 (5 bases). Trimming took off 6 bases at V and 4 bases at J, with 10 bases between the two ends. CDR3 length equals 13 residues. Germline V lookup: CDR1 MNHEY, CDR2 SVGAGI. The CDR3 protein is CASRRDGNQPQHF. For the CDR3, the DNA is TGTGCCAGCAGGCGGGACGGAAATCAGCCCCAGCATTTT.

The rearrangement uses TRBV28 and TRBJ1-5; D is ambiguous. The germline CDR1 and CDR2 sequences are MDHEN and SYDVKM. V shed 5 bases and J shed 6 bases, with 17 bases lying between them. This CDR3 has 15 residues. The CDR3 DNA follows: TGTGCCAGCAGTCCCCGAGCAGGCTCAGGTCAGCCCCAGCATTTT. Protein: CASSPRAGSGQPQHF.

The chain combines TRBV5-1 with TRBJ2-3; 10 bases match TRBD2. Per the germline V gene, CDR1 is SGHRS and CDR2 is YFSETQ. Losses at the gene ends were 4 bases for V and 6 bases for J; bases not matched to a gene: 14. The CDR3 sequence is 17 residues long. Here the CDR3 reads CASSIKPTSGAGDTQYF. CDR3 sequence (DNA): TGCGCCAGCAGCATCAAGCCAACTAGCGGGGCGGGGGATACGCAGTATTTT.

CDR3 loop: CASSLSGRAADTQYF. The CDR3 nucleotides read TGTGCCAGCAGCCTTAGCGGGAGGGCCGCAGATACGCAGTATTTT. The V and J genes are TRBV14 and TRBJ2-3; TRBD2 matches 11 bases. The CDR3 has 15 residues. The germline V gene has CDR1 SGHDN and CDR2 FVKESK. Losses at the gene ends were 4 bases for V and 4 bases for J; bases not matched to a gene: 4. Supplemented by reference TRBV14 and TRBJ2-3, the full variable domain reads EAGVTQFPSHSVIEKGQTVTLRCDPISGHDNLYWYRRVMGKEIKFLLHFVKESKQDESGMPNNRFLAERTGGTYSTLKVQPAELEDSGVYFCASSLSGRAADTQYFGPGTRLTVL.

The rearrangement links TRBV5-6 to TRBJ1-6; D gene ambiguous. CDR1 and CDR2 from the germline V gene are SGHDT and YYEEEE. CDR3 length equals 13 residues. V lost 1 base to trimming and J lost 7 bases, with 6 bases between them. CDR3 DNA sequence: TGTGCCAGCAGCTTGTATGGGAATTCACCCCTCCACTTT. Protein: CASSLYGNSPLHF.

This clone was detected once. The V and J genes are TRBV6-5 and TRBJ2-7, with 7 bases identical to TRBD1. The germline gives CDR1 MNHEY, CDR2 SVGAGI. CDR3 length: 14 residues. J gave up 6 bases and V 0 bases, and 5 bases lay outside the gene matches. Here the CDR3 reads CASSYSTGSGEQYF. The CDR3 DNA reads as TGTGCCAGCAGTTACTCGACAGGGTCTGGCGAGCAGTACTTC.

V usage is TRBV15 and J usage is TRBJ1-5; TRBD1 might be the D (5 bases). V dropped 1 base and J dropped 4 bases, with 17 bases sitting between them. The germline CDR1 and CDR2 sequences are LNHNV and YYDKDF (reference sequence). The CDR3 extends over 17 amino acids. CDR3 nucleotide sequence: TGTGCCACCAGCAGAGGGACACAAAGAAGACCTAATCAGCCCCAGCATTTT. Protein: CATSRGTQRRPNQPQHF.

J is TRBJ1-6 and V is TRBV5-1; D call uncertain. V was pared by 4 bases and J by 5 bases, with 7 bases between. Germline CDR1 is SGHRS and CDR2 is YFSETQ. CDR3 size: 13 residues. The CDR3 DNA sequence: TGCGCCAGCAGCCTCGGTAATAATTCACCCCTCCACTTT. It is translated as CASSLGNNSPLHF. Based on the CDR3 plus reference TRBV5-1 and TRBJ1-6, the full variable domain is KAGVTQTPRYLIKTRGQQVTLSCSPISGHRSVSWYQQTPGQGLQFLFEYFSETQRNKGNFPGRFSGRQFSNSRSEMNVSTLELGDSALYLCASSLGNNSPLHFGNGTRLTVT.

The chain links TRBV6-6 to TRBJ2-5; possible D gene TRBD1, 7 bases. Trimming removed 4 bases at V and 2 bases at J, with 11 bases between. Germline values: CDR1 MNHNY, CDR2 SVGAGI (reference sequence). The CDR3 spans 14 residues. The chain's CDR3 is CASSSQGGQETQYF. CDR3 DNA sequence: TGTGCCAGCAGTTCCCAGGGGGGACAAGAGACCCAGTACTTC.

The rearrangement links TRBV6-5 to TRBJ1-5; tentatively, D is TRBD1 (5 bases). CDR3 length equals 15 residues. The germline gives CDR1 MNHEY, CDR2 SVGAGI. V was trimmed by 6 bases and J by 0 bases, leaving 12 bases between them. CDR3: CASRRDRYSNQPQHF. The DNA for the CDR3 is TGTGCCAGCAGGCGGGACCGCTATAGCAATCAGCCCCAGCATTTT.

The rearrangement joins TRBV27 to TRBJ2-1; D may match TRBD1 or TRBD2 (5 bases each). Trimming stripped 6 bases from V and 1 base from J, with 10 bases between. CDR3 size: 14 residues. Germline V gene lookup returns CDR1 MNHEY and CDR2 SMNVEV (reference sequence). The CDR3 DNA reads TGTGCCAGCAGCCCCTGGGGGTCCTACAATGAGCAGTTCTTC. It is translated as CASSPWGSYNEQFF.

This clone was found a few times. The rearrangement links TRBV11-2 to TRBJ1-1; a possible D gene is TRBD1 (6 bases). CDR1 and CDR2 from the germline V gene are SGHAT and FQNNGV. V gave up 4 bases and J gave up 1 base, with 13 bases separating them. The CDR3 totals 15 residues. The CDR3 loop reads CASSSRGLRNTEAFF. CDR3 nucleotide sequence: TGTGCCAGCAGCTCCCGGGGGCTTCGGAACACTGAAGCTTTCTTT. Full variable domain (remainder filled in from reference TRBV11-2 and TRBJ1-1): EAGVAQSPRYKIIEKRQSVAFWCNPISGHATLYWYQQILGQGPKLLIQFQNNGVVDDSQLPKDRFSAERLKGVDSTLKIQPAKLEDSAVYLCASSSRGLRNTEAFFGQGTRLTVV.

This chain uses TRBV4-3 with TRBJ2-1; D gene unclear. Germline-derived CDR1 and CDR2 are LGHNA and YSLEER. The CDR3 loop spans 14 amino acids. V gave up 4 bases and J gave up 1 base, with 8 bases separating them. CDR3 DNA: TGCGCCAGCAGCCCACGGACGTCCTACAATGAGCAGTTCTTC. This sequence encodes CASSPRTSYNEQFF.

The rearrangement links TRBV19 to TRBJ2-7; possibly TRBD1 or TRBD2 for D (5 bases each). Germline-derived CDR1 and CDR2 are LNHDA and SQIVND (reference sequence). V lost 2 bases to trimming and J lost 2 bases, with 7 bases between them. This CDR3 has 13 amino acids. CDR3 nucleotide sequence: TGTGCCAGTAGTATACGGGGCCCCTACGAGCAGTACTTC. It encodes CASSIRGPYEQYF.

This clone was recorded once. The chain recombines TRBV20-1 with TRBJ1-2; D ambiguous. Germline CDR1 DFQATT, CDR2 SNEGSKA (reference sequence). This CDR3 is built from 8 residues. Trimming pared 5 bases from V and 10 bases from J, leaving 5 bases between. The CDR3 nucleotides are TGCAGTGCTCAAACCTACACCTTC. It encodes CSAQTYTF.

The gene calls are TRBV5-5 and TRBJ2-1, with D tentatively TRBD1 (5 bases). Trimming shortened V by 1 base and J by 10 bases, and 9 bases separated the two germline ends. CDR3 size: 12 residues. CDR1 is SGHKS, CDR2 YYEKEE, per germline (reference sequence). The CDR3 is CASSLIGAEQFF. CDR3 DNA sequence: TGTGCCAGCAGCTTGATTGGGGCAGAGCAGTTCTTC.

The chain has TRBV4-1 and TRBJ2-6; D perhaps matches TRBD1 (5 bases). This CDR3 is 18 amino acids long. The V end lost 4 bases, the J end lost 0 bases, and 16 bases lay between the germline ends. Germline V CDR1 and CDR2: MGHRA, YSYEKL. The CDR3 DNA sequence: TGCGCCAGCAGCCGCGAAGGGGTCTCCGACTCTGGGGCCAACGTCCTGACTTTC. It codes for CASSREGVSDSGANVLTF.

V is TRBV5-4 and J is TRBJ1-6, with TRBD1 identical over 8 bases. The germline CDR1 and CDR2 sequences are SGHNT and YYREEE (reference sequence). V trimming: 1 base; J trimming: 1 base; junction bases outside the gene matches: 4. CDR3 length: 17 residues. CDR3 region: CASSLWQGASYNSPLHF. CDR3 DNA sequence: TGTGCCAGCAGCTTGTGGCAGGGGGCGTCCTATAATTCACCCCTCCACTTT.

The rearrangement links TRBV7-9 to TRBJ1-1; perhaps TRBD1 as D (5 bases). The V and J ends lost 4 bases and 8 bases respectively, with 8 bases between them. The CDR3 extends over 11 amino acids. CDR1 SEHNR and CDR2 FQNEAQ come from the germline V gene (reference sequence). The chain's CDR3 is CASSSGPEAFF. The CDR3 region has the DNA TGTGCCAGCAGCTCGGGACCAGAAGCTTTCTTT.

This clone appeared a single time. The rearrangement links TRBV9 to TRBJ1-2; TRBD1 might be the D (5 bases). The V gene lost 4 bases and the J gene lost 7 bases, with 14 bases spanning the gap. Germline loops: CDR1 SGDLS, CDR2 YYNGEE. The CDR3 runs to 13 residues. The CDR3 loop reads CASSPGTRSGYTF. In nucleotides, the CDR3 is TGTGCCAGCAGCCCAGGGACGAGAAGTGGCTACACCTTC.

The V and J genes are TRBV19 and TRBJ2-7; TRBD2 aligns across 8 bases. The trim removed 3 bases at V and 3 bases at J, leaving 7 bases unmatched. Germline CDR1 LNHDA, CDR2 SQIVND (reference sequence). The CDR3 is made up of 15 amino acids. Written as DNA, the CDR3 is TGTGCCAGTAGTATCCAGGCGGGGGGCCGCTACGAGCAGTACTTC. Its translation: CASSIQAGGRYEQYF.

This sequence joins TRBV7-8 and TRBJ2-7; 7 positions match TRBD2. Germline loops: CDR1 SGHVS, CDR2 FQNEAQ. CDR3 length equals 14 residues. J was trimmed by 5 bases and V by 6 bases; bases with no gene match: 10. CDR3 in DNA: TGTGCCAGCAGATCACCACAGCGGGGCCACGAGCAGTACTTC. This sequence encodes CASRSPQRGHEQYF.

The chain links TRBV7-8 to TRBJ1-2; no clear D. CDR1 is SGHVS, CDR2 FQNEAQ, per germline. The CDR3 contains 16 residues. V was pared by 1 base and J by 0 bases, with 12 bases between. CDR3 sequence (DNA): TGTGCCAGCAGCTTAGAGAGGGTGGTTACTAACTATGGCTACACCTTC. Protein: CASSLERVVTNYGYTF. Based on the CDR3 plus reference TRBV7-8 and TRBJ1-2, the full variable domain is GAGVSQSPRYKVAKRGQDVALRCDPISGHVSLFWYQQALGQGPEFLTYFQNEAQLDKSGLPSDRFFAERPEGSVSTLKIQRTQQEDSAVYLCASSLERVVTNYGYTFGSGTRLTVV.

This clone came up once. In DNA, the CDR3 is TGTGCCAGCAGAGTAGCGGGAGGGCCTGGGGAGCAGTTCTTC. Protein: CASRVAGGPGEQFF. The chain carries TRBV6-1 and TRBJ2-1; 11 bases are shared with TRBD2. V was pared by 6 bases and J by 10 bases, with 8 bases of the junction left unmatched. Germline CDR1 is MNHNS and CDR2 is SASEGT. The CDR3 contains 14 residues.

V and J are TRBV28 and TRBJ1-5, with D possibly TRBD1 on 5 matching bases. Germline V lookup: CDR1 MDHEN, CDR2 SYDVKM. The CDR3 loop spans 14 amino acids. Trimming removed 6 bases from V and 5 bases from J, with 14 bases in between. Here the CDR3 DNA reads TGTGCCAGCAGCACAGTTACGGGGGATCAGCCCCAGCATTTT. Its translation is CASSTVTGDQPQHF.

A single count supports this clone. The chain recombines TRBV28 with TRBJ1-5; no clear D gene. Germline-derived CDR1 and CDR2 are MDHEN and SYDVKM. The CDR3 loop spans 12 amino acids. V lost 6 bases and J 6 bases, leaving 9 bases between the germline ends. CDR3 sequence reads: CASRTIPQPQHF. The DNA of the CDR3 is TGTGCCAGCAGGACGATCCCTCAGCCCCAGCATTTT. Based on the CDR3 plus reference TRBV28 and TRBJ1-5, the full variable domain is DVKVTQSSRYLVKRTGEKVFLECVQDMDHENMFWYRQDPGLGLRLIYFSYDVKMKEKGDIPEGYSVSREKKERFSLILESASTNQTSMYLCASRTIPQPQHFGDGTRLSIL.

The V call is TRBV18, the J call TRBJ2-7, with D tentatively TRBD1 (7 bases). The V end lost 2 bases, the J end lost 1 base, and 15 bases lay between the germline ends. The germline V gene has CDR1 KGHSH and CDR2 LQKENI. The CDR3 has 16 residues. The CDR3 sequence is CASSPNQGGASYEQYF. The CDR3 bases are TGTGCCAGCTCACCAAATCAGGGGGGTGCTTCCTACGAGCAGTACTTC. Full variable domain (remainder filled in from reference TRBV18 and TRBJ2-7): NAGVMQNPRHLVRRRGQEARLRCSPMKGHSHVYWYRQLPEEGLKFMVYLQKENIIDESGMPKERFSAEFPKEGPSILRIQQVVRGDSAAYFCASSPNQGGASYEQYFGPGTRLTVT.

V is TRBV6-1 and J is TRBJ2-7, with no clear D. The germline V gene has CDR1 MNHNS and CDR2 SASEGT. With 0 bases removed from V and 4 bases from J, the gap between germline ends came to 13 bases. CDR3 length equals 15 residues. The CDR3: CASSEARPGQYEQYF. CDR3 DNA: TGTGCCAGCAGTGAAGCTAGGCCCGGGCAATACGAGCAGTACTTC.

J is TRBJ1-4 and V is TRBV28; tentative D call: TRBD1 (5 bases). V shed 8 bases and J shed 2 bases, with 12 bases lying between them. This CDR3 spans 14 amino acids. CDR1 and CDR2 (germline): MDHEN, SYDVKM. The CDR3 here is CASPTGGTNEKLFF. The CDR3 DNA reads as TGTGCCAGCCCTACAGGCGGGACTAATGAAAAACTGTTTTTT.

The genes are TRBV6-5 and TRBJ1-1; D possibly corresponds to TRBD1 (6 bases). CDR1 MNHEY and CDR2 SVGAGI come from the germline V gene. V lost 0 bases and J lost 4, with 12 bases in between. The CDR3 loop spans 15 amino acids. The CDR3 here is CASSYSPQGSTEAFF. For the CDR3, the DNA is TGTGCCAGCAGTTACTCGCCCCAGGGGTCCACTGAAGCTTTCTTT.

The J gene is TRBJ1-2, the V gene TRBV4-1; D gene ambiguous. CDR3 length: 13 residues. Trimming removed 0 bases at V and 3 bases at J, with 5 bases between. Per germline, CDR1 MGHRA and CDR2 YSYEKL. This chain's CDR3 is CASSQDTYYGYTF. The CDR3 nucleotides read TGCGCCAGCAGCCAAGACACCTACTATGGCTACACCTTC.